A selection of T cell receptor beta chains follows, all from one sample in a study of blood T cells in healthy people across ages. TCRdb independently ran MiXCR on the 5' RACE reads; one entry per CDR3 protein. The table includes nearly 800,000 distinct CDR3 sequences, approximately 60% detected once. Input material: blood. The receptors derive from a man aged 40-49 years in good health. The CDR3 runs from the conserved cysteine through the conserved F or W. A D gene is named only where the DNA matches it firmly. Clone size is shown for a subset of rows, as once, few, many or a class of expanded clone.

D gene,clone size,J gene,V gene,CDR3 protein,CDR3 DNA
NA,NA,TRBJ2-4,TRBV11-2,CASSLDSGAGNIQYF,TGTGCCAGCAGCTTAGATTCAGGGGCGGGAAACATTCAGTACTTC
NA,NA,TRBJ2-1,TRBV3-1,CASALSPSEQFF,TGTGCCAGCGCCCTCTCGCCCAGTGAGCAGTTCTTC
TRBD1,NA,TRBJ1-1,TRBV6-5,CASRSGRGIGTEAFF,TGTGCCAGCAGAAGTGGCAGGGGGATAGGAACTGAAGCTTTCTTT
NA,few,TRBJ2-7,TRBV21-1,CASSNRLSVLAGPLYNEQYF,TGTGCCAGCAGCAATAGACTATCGGTCCTAGCGGGCCCCCTATACAATGAGCAGTACTTC
NA,once,TRBJ2-1,TRBV6-1,CASKRQGERSGPNNEQFF,TGTGCCAGCAAAAGACAAGGAGAAAGGAGCGGGCCGAACAATGAGCAGTTCTTC
NA,NA,TRBJ2-1,TRBV28,CATTTIGSYYEQFF,TGTGCCACCACTACAATCGGGAGTTACTATGAGCAGTTCTTC
NA,NA,TRBJ2-1,TRBV29-1,CSVIDTGRNEQFF,TGCAGCGTTATAGACACAGGACGGAATGAGCAGTTCTTC
NA,NA,TRBJ2-7,TRBV12-3/TRBV12-4,CASNLGGRDEQYF,TGTGCCAGCAATCTGGGGGGCCGCGACGAGCAGTACTTC
NA,NA,TRBJ2-7,TRBV7-9,CASSLGWGDEQYF,TGTGCCAGCAGCTTAGGGTGGGGAGACGAGCAGTACTTC
TRBD2,NA,TRBJ2-4,TRBV12-3/TRBV12-4,CASSEGLAGELAKNIQYF,TGTGCCAGCAGTGAGGGACTAGCGGGAGAGTTAGCCAAAAACATTCAGTACTTC
NA,NA,TRBJ2-1,TRBV7-2,CACSLGYPRGYNEQFF,TGTGCCTGCAGCTTAGGGTACCCCCGGGGATACAATGAGCAGTTCTTC
NA,few,TRBJ2-5,TRBV3-1,CASSPTGSGQETQYF,TGTGCCAGCAGCCCCACAGGTTCGGGACAAGAGACCCAGTACTTC
TRBD1,few,TRBJ1-4,TRBV5-1,CASSRQGGVDEKLFF,TGCGCCAGCAGCCGACAGGGAGGGGTGGATGAAAAACTGTTTTTT
TRBD1,few,TRBJ2-5,TRBV7-9,CASSLSGQGEETQYF,TGTGCCAGCAGCTTATCGGGCCAGGGGGAAGAGACCCAGTACTTC
TRBD1,few,TRBJ2-3,TRBV28,CASSRRTGADTQYF,TGTGCCAGCAGTCGCCGGACAGGGGCAGATACGCAGTATTTT